The 29 T cell receptor beta chains below all came from one sample that was sequenced in a study of blood T cell repertoires in COVID-19. Measured with immunoSEQ multiplex PCR; TCRdb has only the in-frame clones, and not every one. The profile shows 15,000 or so clones, roughly nine tenths of them singletons. The sequenced material came from peripheral blood. These receptors were collected from a woman of 80 years or more with COVID-19, enrolled during active disease.

Turning to this clone: In the same sample, other DNA sequences code for this CDR3. The J gene is TRBJ1-5, the V gene TRBV24-1, with D uncertain. The V end lost 3 bases, the J end lost 4 bases, and 9 bases lay between the germline ends. Germline V lookup: CDR1 KGHDR, CDR2 SFDVKD. The CDR3 is 14 residues long. CDR3 amino acids: CATSDSRSNQPQHF. The CDR3 region has the DNA TGTGCCACCAGTGATAGCAGGTCAAATCAGCCCCAGCATTTT.

This chain joins TRBV28 and TRBJ1-4; D gene unclear. Germline assignment: CDR1 MDHEN and CDR2 SYDVKM. This CDR3 is built from 15 residues. V dropped 5 bases and J dropped 8 bases, with 18 bases sitting between them. The CDR3 nucleotides are TGTGCCAGCAGTCAACTTAGAACCCTCGGGGAAAAACTGTTTTTT. This translates into CASSQLRTLGEKLFF.

This clone was seen a handful of times. The rearrangement uses TRBV24-1 and TRBJ1-1; the D gene is possibly TRBD1 (6 bases). Germline CDR1 and CDR2: KGHDR and SFDVKD. The CDR3 sequence is 13 residues long. Trimming took 6 bases from V and 9 from J, leaving 16 bases between them. CDR3 DNA sequence: TGTGCCACCAGTATGGGGGCGGATTACAAAGCTTTCTTT. This encodes CATSMGADYKAFF.

V and J are TRBV25-1 and TRBJ2-3; D possibly corresponds to TRBD1 (6 bases). CDR3 length: 13 residues. Per germline, CDR1 MGHDK and CDR2 SYGVNS. Between the trimmed V and J ends, which lost 6 bases and 0 bases, there was a span of 7 bases. The CDR3, as DNA: TGTGCCAGCAGGGGGGCTAGCACAGATACGCAGTATTTT. It encodes CASRGASTDTQYF.

This chain joins TRBV6-5 and TRBJ1-6, with D maybe TRBD1 (5 bases). The CDR3 is made up of 15 amino acids. V lost 7 bases to trimming and J lost 7 bases, with 17 bases between them. From germline, CDR1 is MNHEY and CDR2 SVGAGI. CDR3 nucleotides: TGTGCCAGCACCGCCGGGGGAACTATCAATTCACCCCTCCACTTT. It translates to CASTAGGTINSPLHF.

This clone showed up just a few times. This chain uses TRBV28 with TRBJ1-6, with 11 bases lining up with TRBD1. CDR1 MDHEN and CDR2 SYDVKM come from the germline V gene. Unmatched junction bases numbered 8, after V lost 5 bases and J lost 11 bases. This CDR3 is 15 amino acids long. The CDR3 sequence is CASSRTGGLGPPLHF. In DNA, the CDR3 is TGTGCCAGCAGTCGGACAGGGGGCCTTGGTCCACCCCTCCACTTT.

V is TRBV7-9 and J is TRBJ1-1, with D perhaps TRBD1 (5 bases). The CDR3 totals 14 residues. V lost 5 bases, J lost 4 bases, and 14 bases lay in between. CDR1 and CDR2 (germline): SEHNR, FQNEAQ (reference sequence). The CDR3, as DNA: TGTGCCAGCAGCCCAGGGTCGGGTTTCACTGAAGCTTTCTTT. This sequence encodes CASSPGSGFTEAFF.

V is TRBV11-2 and J is TRBJ1-6; D gene unclear. The germline V gene encodes CDR1 SGHAT and CDR2 FQNNGV. The CDR3 length is 14 residues. The V and J ends lost 10 bases and 5 bases respectively, with 15 bases between them. CDR3 in DNA: TGTGCCACCATGAGGGTTCGGGATAATTCACCCCTCCACTTT. It encodes CATMRVRDNSPLHF. The full variable domain, with the rest looked up from reference TRBV11-2 and TRBJ1-6, is EAGVAQSPRYKIIEKRQSVAFWCNPISGHATLYWYQQILGQGPKLLIQFQNNGVVDDSQLPKDRFSAERLKGVDSTLKIQPAKLEDSAVYLCATMRVRDNSPLHFGNGTRLTVT.

The chain links TRBV19 to TRBJ1-3, with D possibly matching TRBD1 (6 bases). CDR1 LNHDA and CDR2 SQIVND come from the germline V gene (reference sequence). Between the trimmed V and J ends, which lost 7 bases and 0 bases, there was a span of 10 bases. The CDR3 runs 14 residues. CDR3 in amino acids: CASKGVASGNTIYF. The DNA for the CDR3 is TGTGCCAGTAAGGGGGTGGCCTCTGGAAACACCATATATTTT.

The chain employs TRBV7-2 and TRBJ1-5; no reliable D call. Germline V lookup: CDR1 SGHTA, CDR2 FQGNSA. This CDR3 is built from 12 residues. V lost 5 bases and J 3 bases, leaving 5 bases between the germline ends. The CDR3 DNA sequence: TGTGCCAGCAGCCGGGTCAATCAGCCCCAGCATTTT. Encoded protein: CASSRVNQPQHF. The whole variable domain, remainder taken from reference TRBV7-2 and TRBJ1-5, is GAGVSQSPSNKVTEKGKDVELRCDPISGHTALYWYRQSLGQGLEFLIYFQGNSAPDKSGLPSDRFSAERTGGSVSTLTIQRTQQEDSAVYLCASSRVNQPQHFGDGTRLSIL.

V is TRBV15 and J is TRBJ1-5; D unresolved. V was pared by 1 base and J by 1 base, with 14 bases between. The germline gives CDR1 LNHNV, CDR2 YYDKDF (reference sequence). The CDR3 covers 17 residues. The CDR3 DNA sequence: TGTGCCACCAGCAGAGGGGATTCGGCGGGCAGCAATCAGCCCCAGCATTTT. Its translation is CATSRGDSAGSNQPQHF.

This chain connects TRBV7-3 to TRBJ1-5; D gene ambiguous. The V end lost 4 bases, the J end lost 6 bases, and 16 bases lay between the germline ends. There are 15 residues in the CDR3. The V gene's germline CDR1 is SGHTA and CDR2 FQGTGA. This CDR3 is CASSSQLRVGQPQHF. CDR3 DNA sequence: TGTGCCAGCAGCTCCCAGTTGCGGGTGGGTCAGCCCCAGCATTTT.

V and J are TRBV6-5 and TRBJ2-7; 8 nucleotides line up with TRBD2. Looked up from germline, CDR1 is MNHEY and CDR2 is SVGAGI. V lost 6 bases, J lost 4 bases, and 11 bases stayed unmatched. The CDR3 extends over 15 amino acids. The CDR3 region is CASSPGVAGYYEQYF. CDR3 in DNA: TGTGCCAGCAGCCCCGGGGTAGCGGGATATTACGAGCAGTACTTC.

The chain couples TRBV9 to TRBJ2-7; D is perhaps TRBD2 (6 bases). The CDR3 is made up of 14 amino acids. Trimming took 1 base from V and 6 from J, leaving 14 bases between them. Germline V gene lookup returns CDR1 SGDLS and CDR2 YYNGEE. DNA of the CDR3: TGTGCCAGCAGCGTATCGGGACTGACCTCCGAGCAGTACTTC. It yields the protein CASSVSGLTSEQYF.

This chain uses TRBV7-7 with TRBJ1-1; D perhaps matches TRBD1 (5 bases). Trimming cost V 4 bases and J 4 bases, with 10 bases left between them. Germline CDR1 SSHAT, CDR2 FNYEAQ (reference sequence). The CDR3 extends over 13 amino acids. The CDR3 loop is CASSSGRGTEAFF. Written as DNA, the CDR3 is TGTGCCAGCAGCTCCGGGAGGGGCACTGAAGCTTTCTTT.

The chain carries TRBV18 and TRBJ2-7; maybe TRBD2 (5 bases). CDR1 and CDR2 from the germline V gene are KGHSH and LQKENI. This CDR3 spans 15 amino acids. V lost 5 bases to trimming and J lost 3 bases, with 17 bases between them. CDR3 loop: CASSTSLTGIYEQYF. CDR3 coding DNA: TGTGCCAGCTCAACTAGTTTGACGGGGATCTACGAGCAGTACTTC. Looking up the rest from reference TRBV18 and TRBJ2-7 gives the full variable domain: NAGVMQNPRHLVRRRGQEARLRCSPMKGHSHVYWYRQLPEEGLKFMVYLQKENIIDESGMPKERFSAEFPKEGPSILRIQQVVRGDSAAYFCASSTSLTGIYEQYFGPGTRLTVT.

In DNA form, the CDR3 reads TGTGCCAGCAGTTTATTCCCCGGGACAGGGCAGGCTGAAGCTTTCTTT. Its translation is CASSLFPGTGQAEAFF. V gene TRBV28 combines with J gene TRBJ1-1, with 9 bases aligning to TRBD1. V was clipped by 1 base and J by 6 bases; unmatched bases: 9. CDR1 and CDR2 (germline): MDHEN, SYDVKM. This CDR3 is built from 16 residues.

The chain is built from TRBV20-1 and TRBJ2-7; TRBD2 matches 8 bases. Germline V gene sequence: CDR1 DFQATT, CDR2 SNEGSKA (reference sequence). V was pared by 3 bases and J by 2 bases, with 6 bases of the junction left unmatched. CDR3 length: 14 residues. CDR3 in DNA: TGCAGTGCTAGTCCCGGGACTAGTCCCTACGAGCAGTACTTC. Its translation is CSASPGTSPYEQYF.

The V and J genes are TRBV27 and TRBJ2-3; 7 nucleotides match TRBD2. This CDR3 has 11 amino acids. Germline V gene sequence: CDR1 MNHEY, CDR2 SMNVEV (reference sequence). V lost 6 bases to trimming and J lost 9 bases; unmatched junction nucleotides: 3. The CDR3 bases are TGTGCCAGCAGGTGGGGGGGAACGCAGTATTTT. This gives the protein CASRWGGTQYF.

V usage is TRBV6-5 and J usage is TRBJ2-7; D possibly corresponds to TRBD1 (6 bases). The CDR3 has 15 residues. Germline CDR1 MNHEY, CDR2 SVGAGI. V dropped 2 bases and J dropped 5 bases, with 16 bases sitting between them. CDR3 amino acids: CASSYDRTSSDEQYF. Here the CDR3 DNA reads TGTGCCAGCAGTTACGACAGGACAAGCAGCGACGAGCAGTACTTC.

The chain uses TRBV12-5 and TRBJ1-2; D unclear. Germline lookup yields CDR1 LGHNT and CDR2 FRNRAP. The CDR3 runs 13 residues. V shed 1 base and J shed 4 bases, with 7 bases lying between them. The DNA for the CDR3 is TGTGCTAGTGGTTTGGACACGGGCTATGGCTACACCTTC. Protein sequence: CASGLDTGYGYTF.

The chain joins TRBV5-6 to TRBJ1-5; D might be TRBD1 (6 bases). Germline CDR1 reads SGHDT; CDR2 reads YYEEEE. The ends were cut back, 4 bases at V and 4 bases at J, with 18 bases in the middle. CDR3 length: 16 residues. Here the CDR3 DNA reads TGTGCCAGCAGCCTTACAGGGCTCCCGCCTAATCAGCCCCAGCATTTT. Protein product: CASSLTGLPPNQPQHF.

This clone was found once. The chain joins TRBV19 to TRBJ2-5; 8 nucleotides agree with TRBD1. J was trimmed by 5 bases and V by 4 bases; bases with no gene match: 6. The CDR3 has 14 amino acids. CDR1 is LNHDA and CDR2 is SQIVND in the germline V gene (reference sequence). CDR3 amino acids: CASSTTGAGETQYF. CDR3 nucleotides: TGTGCCAGTAGTACGACAGGGGCCGGGGAGACCCAGTACTTC.

This chain joins TRBV5-1 and TRBJ1-2; 7 bases fit TRBD1. Germline values: CDR1 SGHRS, CDR2 YFSETQ. J gave up 8 bases and V 4 bases, and 11 bases lay outside the gene matches. CDR3 length equals 14 residues. The CDR3 sequence: CASSGGTVDGGYTF. The DNA of the CDR3 is TGCGCCAGCAGCGGCGGGACAGTCGACGGGGGCTACACCTTC. The full variable domain, rest sourced from reference TRBV5-1 and TRBJ1-2, is KAGVTQTPRYLIKTRGQQVTLSCSPISGHRSVSWYQQTPGQGLQFLFEYFSETQRNKGNFPGRFSGRQFSNSRSEMNVSTLELGDSALYLCASSGGTVDGGYTFGSGTRLTVV.

V gene TRBV5-1 combines with J gene TRBJ1-2, with TRBD1 matching over 9 bases. Germline trimming cut 3 bases from V and 5 bases from J; bases unmatched to any gene: 8. CDR1 is SGHRS, CDR2 YFSETQ, per germline. CDR3 length: 15 amino acids. This chain's CDR3 is CASSSGQGAVYGYTF. The CDR3 DNA reads as TGCGCCAGCAGCTCGGGACAGGGTGCTGTGTATGGCTACACCTTC.

The rearrangement joins TRBV4-2 to TRBJ2-3, with D possibly being TRBD2 (6 bases). In germline, CDR1 is LGHNA, CDR2 YNFKEQ. Deletions cut 3 bases from V and 6 bases from J, with 19 bases between. This CDR3 has 16 residues. Here the CDR3 reads CASSHGGLTPGDTQYF. CDR3 coding DNA: TGTGCCAGCAGCCATGGCGGACTAACCCCTGGGGATACGCAGTATTTT.

This clone came up once. V usage is TRBV24-1 and J usage is TRBJ2-2; D may be TRBD1 (6 bases). The CDR3 covers 16 residues. The V gene's germline CDR1 is KGHDR and CDR2 SFDVKD. V lost 5 bases, J lost 2 bases, and 14 bases lay in between. CDR3 DNA sequence: TGTGCCACCAGTGGTATTGGGGGCCTTAACACCGGGGAGCTGTTTTTT. It translates to CATSGIGGLNTGELFF.

This chain uses TRBV2 with TRBJ2-1, with D tentatively TRBD2 (6 bases). CDR1 and CDR2 from the germline V gene are SNHLY and FYNNEI. CDR3 length equals 15 residues. V gave up 4 bases and J gave up 0 bases, with 10 bases separating them. CDR3 in DNA: TGTGCCAGCAGTGCAGCCGGGAGCTCCTACAATGAGCAGTTCTTC. Its translation is CASSAAGSSYNEQFF. The variable domain in full, with the rest retrieved from reference TRBV2 and TRBJ2-1, is EPEVTQTPSHQVTQMGQEVILRCVPISNHLYFYWYRQILGQKVEFLVSFYNNEISEKSEIFDDQFSVERPDGSNFTLKIRSTKLEDSAMYFCASSAAGSSYNEQFFGPGTRLTVL.

This clone was recorded a few times. The chain couples TRBV10-3 to TRBJ2-5, with 8 bases lining up with TRBD2. The CDR3 consists of 17 residues. The V gene end was trimmed by 2 bases and the J gene end by 7 bases; junction bases not matched to a gene: 15. Germline V lookup: CDR1 ENHRY, CDR2 SYGVKD. Here the CDR3 DNA reads TGTGCCATCAGTGAGGAAGCGGGGGCGGGCCCAGGATGGACCCAGTACTTC. Translating gives CAISEEAGAGPGWTQYF.